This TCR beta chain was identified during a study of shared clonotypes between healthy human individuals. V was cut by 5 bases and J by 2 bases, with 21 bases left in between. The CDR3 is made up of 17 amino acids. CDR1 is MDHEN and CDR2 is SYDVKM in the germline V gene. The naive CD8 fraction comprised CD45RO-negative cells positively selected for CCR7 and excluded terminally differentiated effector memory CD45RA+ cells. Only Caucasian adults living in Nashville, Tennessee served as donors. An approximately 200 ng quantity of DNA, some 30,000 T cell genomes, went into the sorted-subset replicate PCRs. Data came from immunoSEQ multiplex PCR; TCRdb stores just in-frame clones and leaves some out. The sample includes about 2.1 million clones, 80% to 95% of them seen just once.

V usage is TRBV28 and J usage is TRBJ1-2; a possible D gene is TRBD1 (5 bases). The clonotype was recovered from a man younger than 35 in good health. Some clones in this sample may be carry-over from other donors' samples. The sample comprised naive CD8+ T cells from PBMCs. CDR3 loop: CASSGIPGRERNYGYTF. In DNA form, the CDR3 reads TGTGCCAGCAGTGGGATTCCAGGGAGGGAAAGGAACTATGGCTACACCTTC.